These 22 T cell receptor beta chains originate from one sample sequenced in a study of cytomegalovirus exposure and HLA in healthy donors. PCR primers comprised 60 Vbeta and 13 Jbeta primers. Clones were read by immunoSEQ multiplex PCR, and TCRdb kept only the in-frame ones, dropping some. This table has 150,000 to 200,000 clones, about 76% appearing once. Sequencing was done on a sample of PBMCs. These receptors came from a female donor in good health and CMV-seronegative.

The chain is built from TRBV30 and TRBJ1-5; D remains unclear. This CDR3 region has 13 residues. In germline, CDR1 is GTSNPN, CDR2 SVGIG (reference sequence). Trimming removed 3 bases from V and 5 bases from J, with 11 bases in between. CDR3 loop: CAWSLEIYQPQHF. The CDR3 nucleotides read TGTGCCTGGAGCTTGGAGATTTATCAGCCCCAGCATTTT.

The chain recombines TRBV6-1 with TRBJ2-1; 7 nucleotides align to TRBD1. The CDR3 is 15 amino acids. V lost 4 bases, J lost 1 base, and 4 bases stayed unmatched. The V gene's germline CDR1 is MNHNS and CDR2 SASEGT. CDR3 DNA: TGTGCCAGCAGTGGCCGACAGGGATCCTACAATGAGCAGTTCTTC. It codes for CASSGRQGSYNEQFF.

The rearrangement links TRBV19 to TRBJ1-1; 7 bases are shared with TRBD1. Trimming removed 6 bases from V and 4 bases from J; junction bases left unmatched: 8. The CDR3 has 14 residues. CDR1 and CDR2 from the germline V gene are LNHDA and SQIVND (reference sequence). The CDR3 here is CASRVQGSGTEAFF. As DNA, the CDR3 is TGTGCCAGTAGGGTACAGGGGTCGGGCACTGAAGCTTTCTTT. Full variable domain (outside the CDR3, taken from reference TRBV19 and TRBJ1-1): DGGITQSPKYLFRKEGQNVTLSCEQNLNHDAMYWYRQDPGQGLRLIYYSQIVNDFQKGDIAEGYSVSREKKESFPLTVTSAQKNPTAFYLCASRVQGSGTEAFFGQGTRLTVV.

The V and J genes are TRBV10-3 and TRBJ2-5; TRBD2 aligns across 14 bases. V lost 6 bases and J lost 4; bases outside the gene matches: 13. The CDR3 totals 18 residues. Per the germline V gene, CDR1 is ENHRY and CDR2 is SYGVKD. The CDR3: CAISLFGTSGGGGETQYF. The CDR3 DNA sequence: TGTGCCATCAGCTTATTCGGGACTAGCGGGGGCGGCGGAGAGACCCAGTACTTC.

The chain links TRBV7-9 to TRBJ1-1; TRBD1 matches 7 bases. The CDR3 extends over 13 amino acids. The junction had 1 base not matched to a gene; V was cut back by 5 bases and J by 1 base. Germline V CDR1 and CDR2: SEHNR, FQNEAQ (reference sequence). This chain's CDR3 is CASSRTGNTEAFF. As DNA, the CDR3 is TGTGCCAGCAGCCGGACAGGGAACACTGAAGCTTTCTTT.

This rearrangement joins TRBV19 to TRBJ2-5, with 13 nucleotides matching TRBD2. This CDR3 is built from 17 residues. Germline V lookup: CDR1 LNHDA, CDR2 SQIVND (reference sequence). V dropped 5 bases and J dropped 3; count of bases not matched to a gene: 9. The CDR3 nucleotides read TGTGCCAGTAGTGCAAGACTAGCGGGGGGCACGAAAGAGACCCAGTACTTC. Its translation: CASSARLAGGTKETQYF. The full variable domain, its missing parts supplied by reference TRBV19 and TRBJ2-5, is DGGITQSPKYLFRKEGQNVTLSCEQNLNHDAMYWYRQDPGQGLRLIYYSQIVNDFQKGDIAEGYSVSREKKESFPLTVTSAQKNPTAFYLCASSARLAGGTKETQYFGPGTRLLVL.

This clone turned up a few times. The chain employs TRBV5-4 and TRBJ2-1, with 7 bases fitting TRBD2. The CDR3 is made up of 15 amino acids. Per germline, CDR1 SGHNT and CDR2 YYREEE (reference sequence). V shed 6 bases and J 1 base; nucleotides not matched to a gene: 7. The CDR3 nucleotides read TGTGCCAGCACTCAGGCGGGAGATTCCTACAATGAGCAGTTCTTC. Residues: CASTQAGDSYNEQFF.

The chain has TRBV5-6 and TRBJ1-1; D might be TRBD1 (6 bases). This CDR3 is built from 14 residues. The ends were cut back, 3 bases at V and 4 bases at J, with 13 bases in the middle. Germline CDR1 SGHDT, CDR2 YYEEEE. CDR3 residues: CASSSQGQGTEAFF. In DNA, the CDR3 is TGTGCCAGCAGCTCCCAGGGGCAGGGCACTGAAGCTTTCTTT.

The chain employs TRBV10-3 and TRBJ1-1, with 7 bases that match TRBD1. The CDR3 spans 14 residues. Trimming took 2 bases from V and 4 from J; bases not matched to a gene: 4. The germline CDR1 and CDR2 sequences are ENHRY and SYGVKD. CDR3 sequence (DNA): TGTGCCATCAGTGAGCCTAACAGGGGCACTGAAGCTTTCTTT. Amino acid sequence: CAISEPNRGTEAFF.

The chain employs TRBV6-1 and TRBJ1-2, with D perhaps matching TRBD1 (5 bases). Trimming left V 6 bases short and J 7 bases short, with 9 bases between. The CDR3 contains 11 residues. CDR1 is MNHNS, CDR2 SASEGT, per germline. CDR3 amino acids: CASRQASGYTF. CDR3 in DNA: TGTGCCAGCAGACAGGCGTCTGGCTACACCTTC.

This sequence joins TRBV6-1 and TRBJ2-1; 12 bases align to TRBD2. The germline gives CDR1 MNHNS, CDR2 SASEGT. After removal of 1 base from V and 15 bases from J, the junction contained 13 bases not matched to a gene. The CDR3 is 16 residues long. The CDR3 DNA reads as TGTGCCAGCAGTGAAGTTAGTCTAGCGGGAGGGTATGGGACGTTCTTC. Residues: CASSEVSLAGGYGTFF.

This clone was observed once. The J gene is TRBJ2-5, the V gene TRBV2; D is possibly TRBD1 (7 bases). There are 14 residues in the CDR3. V was shortened by 7 bases and J by 3 bases, with 15 bases between the two germline ends. Germline V gives CDR1 SNHLY, CDR2 FYNNEI. CDR3 bases: TGTGCCAGCAATGGGGGGACAGCGGAAGAGACCCAGTACTTC. It translates to CASNGGTAEETQYF.

The J gene is TRBJ1-4, the V gene TRBV7-9, with 10 bases fitting TRBD1. The germline gives CDR1 SEHNR, CDR2 FQNEAQ (reference sequence). J gave up 8 bases and V 3 bases, and 3 bases lay outside the gene matches. This CDR3 spans 14 amino acids. The CDR3 sequence: CASSFGTGEEKLFF. CDR3 bases: TGTGCCAGCAGCTTTGGGACAGGGGAGGAAAAACTGTTTTTT.

The chain has TRBV6-1 and TRBJ1-2; possibly TRBD1 for D (6 bases). Germline V CDR1 and CDR2: MNHNS, SASEGT. This CDR3 spans 16 amino acids. Trimming left V 2 bases short and J 0 bases short, with 13 bases between. The CDR3 DNA sequence: TGTGCCAGCAGTGAACGGCAGGGGTTAACTAACTATGGCTACACCTTC. Its protein is CASSERQGLTNYGYTF.

V gene TRBV30 combines with J gene TRBJ2-1; a weak D match, TRBD2 (5 bases). Germline assignment: CDR1 GTSNPN and CDR2 SVGIG (reference sequence). The CDR3 sequence is 13 residues long. Trimming cost V 2 bases and J 8 bases, with 13 bases left between them. CDR3 sequence (DNA): TGTGCCTGGAGTAGTCTAGCTGGCTATGAGCAGTTCTTC. This gives the protein CAWSSLAGYEQFF.

The chain carries TRBV19 and TRBJ1-1; 12 nucleotides line up with TRBD1. Germline V CDR1 and CDR2: LNHDA, SQIVND (reference sequence). There are 16 residues in the CDR3. V shed 3 bases, J shed 7 bases, and the junction held 9 bases outside the gene matches. The chain's CDR3 is CASSIEEGQGALEAFF. The CDR3 coding sequence is TGTGCCAGTAGTATCGAGGAGGGACAGGGGGCGCTTGAAGCTTTCTTT. Combining the CDR3 with reference TRBV19 and TRBJ1-1 gives the whole variable domain DGGITQSPKYLFRKEGQNVTLSCEQNLNHDAMYWYRQDPGQGLRLIYYSQIVNDFQKGDIAEGYSVSREKKESFPLTVTSAQKNPTAFYLCASSIEEGQGALEAFFGQGTRLTVV.

This chain joins TRBV18 and TRBJ1-4; 7 nucleotides align to TRBD1. The CDR3 is 15 residues long. Per the germline V gene, CDR1 is KGHSH and CDR2 is LQKENI. Trimming at V came to 2 bases and at J to 2 bases, leaving 2 bases not matched to a gene. DNA for the CDR3: TGTGCCAGCTCACCAAGGGGACAGACTAATGAAAAACTGTTTTTT. Residues: CASSPRGQTNEKLFF.

The V call is TRBV11-2, the J call TRBJ1-4; possible D gene TRBD1, 5 bases. CDR1 is SGHAT and CDR2 is FQNNGV in the germline V gene. Trimming pared 3 bases from V and 6 bases from J, leaving 11 bases between. The CDR3 covers 14 residues. The CDR3 loop is CASSFIWGDEKLFF. The CDR3 coding sequence is TGTGCCAGCAGCTTTATTTGGGGGGATGAAAAACTGTTTTTT.

The J gene is TRBJ2-7, the V gene TRBV9; 9 positions agree with TRBD1. The CDR3 has 15 amino acids. V gave up 4 bases and J gave up 5 bases; unmatched junction bases: 10. Germline V gene lookup returns CDR1 SGDLS and CDR2 YYNGEE. CDR3: CASSLGGTGSHEQYF. Here the CDR3 DNA reads TGTGCCAGCAGCCTAGGGGGGACAGGGAGCCACGAGCAGTACTTC.

Only a few counts were recorded for this clone. The V call is TRBV25-1, the J call TRBJ1-1, with a tentative D call TRBD1 (5 bases). This CDR3 region has 18 residues. With 4 bases removed from V and 1 base from J, the gap between germline ends came to 22 bases. Germline CDR1 MGHDK, CDR2 SYGVNS. The CDR3 coding sequence is TGTGCCAGCAGTGCGTCATGGCCCCCGACCGACAGGAACACTGAAGCTTTCTTT. It encodes CASSASWPPTDRNTEAFF.

The chain carries TRBV23-1 and TRBJ2-5; 12 positions match TRBD2. TRBV23-1 is an ORF, with its function uncertain. This CDR3 is 17 amino acids long. V lost 2 bases to trimming and J lost 5 bases; unmatched junction nucleotides: 9. Here the CDR3 reads CASSQQTSGGFLETQYF. The CDR3, as DNA: TGCGCCAGCAGTCAACAGACTAGCGGGGGTTTTCTTGAGACCCAGTACTTC.

The J gene is TRBJ2-3, the V gene TRBV29-1, with 14 bases matching TRBD2. The CDR3 has 14 residues. Germline V gene lookup returns CDR1 SQVTM and CDR2 ANQGSEA. V lost 6 bases to trimming and J lost 7 bases; unmatched junction nucleotides: 6. CDR3 in amino acids: CSVERLAGGNTQYF. CDR3 sequence (DNA): TGCAGCGTCGAACGACTAGCGGGGGGGAATACGCAGTATTTT.